This T cell receptor beta chain was identified during a study of blood T cell repertoires in COVID-19. V lost 5 bases and J 1 base, leaving 7 bases between the germline ends. The V gene's germline CDR1 is MNHEY and CDR2 SVGAGI. The CDR3 runs 13 residues. The table came from immunoSEQ multiplex PCR; TCRdb's copy has only in-frame clones and leaves some out. This table holds about 440,000 clones, about nine tenths found once. The chain is built from TRBV6-5 and TRBJ2-3; D is possibly TRBD1 (5 bases). The TCR was taken from a young man who had recovered from COVID-19. The sequenced sample consisted of PBMCs or T cells enriched from blood (not recorded which). CDR3 loop: CASSQQGTDTQYF. For the CDR3, the DNA is TGTGCCAGCAGTCAACAGGGCACAGATACGCAGTATTTT.